This TCR beta chain was retrieved from a study of blood T cell repertoires in COVID-19 (dated by TCRdb to 2019 to 2021). Broadly, across the study: Samples covering the acute and convalescent phases of COVID-19 were provided by collaborators in the United States, Italy and Spain. Subjects who had been exposed to COVID-19, were actively infected with it, or had recovered from it provided the deeply sampled blood TCRbeta repertoires that made up the dataset. The samples were drawn from two sources: the first 160 participants of the ongoing ImmuneRACE study, and 1,254 subjects contributed by 6 global collaborators. The material from the prospective study consisted of cDNA or gDNA derived from T cells, B-cell-depleted T cells, or PBMCs. Sample metadata almost always included a de-identified subject ID, COVID-19 status, age in years and sex. Where available, HLA class I and class II types were obtained from metadata supplied by the sample provider rather than from assay-based typing. The repertoires were released in a freely available public database intended as a resource for research on the immune response to SARS-CoV-2. Findings and caveats that apply to the study as a whole: Clinical and demographic metadata were provided uncurated, with the amount varying by source and participant.

The collaborating institutions used their own protocols to collect whole blood in K2EDTA tubes. For TCRbeta analysis, collaborators shipped samples as frozen whole blood, isolated PBMCs, or DNA extracted from either of those sample types. Regarding this clone: Its antigen is currently not known. No much larger clone is present one base from it, and per-base qualities are unavailable.

Including cysteine and phenylalanine, the CDR3 has 14 amino acids. Here the CDR3 DNA is all that survives: 42 bases in frame from base 1. Here V drops 3 bases and J drops 10 bases, and the junction holds 3 bases not matched to any gene. CDR1 is given as LNHDA and CDR2 as SQIVND, both from the germline V gene (reference sequence). TCRbeta CDR3 regions were amplified from genomic DNA using the immunoSEQ Assay, a bias-controlled multiplex PCR. The original methods were these. The number of nucleated cells in each sample was estimated from the amplification of reference gene primers within the assay. To quantify the absolute abundance of each unique TCRbeta CDR3 rearrangement, sequence reads were collapsed and filtered. For each sample, productive Simpson clonality was calculated as the square root of Simpson's diversity index over productive rearrangements. TCRdb retrieved this table from immuneACCESS and kept in-frame rearrangements only. Not all clones are present; in checked studies, unresolved V genes account for under half, and no reason is known for the remainder. V and J calls and clone size follow that table, whereas D and trimming were derived from the DNA. For this sample the table gives 55,000 to 70,000 clones, of which around 76% were detected only once. In total, the top ten clones hold roughly a fifth of the sample.

The rearrangement combines TRBV19 with TRBJ2-6, with 10 middle bases fitting TRBD1. The source of this sequence is a woman aged 55-70 years with acute or convalescent COVID-19. The sample comprised peripheral blood. CDR3 protein: CASSIGGQGNVLTF. The nucleotide sequence reads as follows: TGTGCCAGTAGTATTGGGGGACAGGGGAACGTCCTGACTTTC.